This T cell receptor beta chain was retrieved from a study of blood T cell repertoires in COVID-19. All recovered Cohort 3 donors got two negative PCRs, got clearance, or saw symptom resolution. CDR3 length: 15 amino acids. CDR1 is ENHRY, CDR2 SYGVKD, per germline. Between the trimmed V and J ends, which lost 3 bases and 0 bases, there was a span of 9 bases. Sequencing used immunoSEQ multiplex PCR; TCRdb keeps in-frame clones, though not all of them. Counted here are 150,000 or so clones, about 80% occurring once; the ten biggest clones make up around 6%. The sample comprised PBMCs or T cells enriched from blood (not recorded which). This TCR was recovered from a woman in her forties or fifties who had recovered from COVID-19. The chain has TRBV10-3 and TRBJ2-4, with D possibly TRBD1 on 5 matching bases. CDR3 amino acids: CAISDTQGAKNIQYF. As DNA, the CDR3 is TGTGCCATCAGTGACACCCAGGGAGCCAAAAACATTCAGTACTTC.